This entry lists 19 T cell receptor beta chains sequenced from one sample in a study of CD8+ T cells in alopecia areata. RNA was isolated and reverse transcribed to cDNA, the sequencing template. Data came from immunoSEQ multiplex PCR; TCRdb stores just in-frame clones and leaves some out. This table holds roughly 130,000 clones, 45% to 60% found once. Sequenced material: CD4+ T cells sorted from blood, taken at week 0. Receptors were obtained from a human donor with alopecia areata.

V usage is TRBV28 and J usage is TRBJ1-1; 9 bases line up with TRBD1. The length of the CDR3 is 17 residues. CDR1 and CDR2 (germline): MDHEN, SYDVKM. Trimming removed 2 bases from V and 1 base from J; junction bases left unmatched: 8. CDR3 DNA sequence: TGTGCCAGCAGTTTAGCGGACAGGGGTCCAGGGAACACTGAAGCTTTCTTT. Protein: CASSLADRGPGNTEAFF.

The gene calls are TRBV5-1 and TRBJ2-1; D is undetermined. Trimming took off 0 bases at V and 4 bases at J, with 14 bases between the two ends. Per the germline V gene, CDR1 is SGHRS and CDR2 is YFSETQ. The CDR3 covers 16 residues. CDR3 loop: CASSLASLTVYNEQFF. CDR3 nucleotide sequence: TGCGCCAGCAGCTTGGCCTCTCTAACAGTGTACAATGAGCAGTTCTTC.

The V call is TRBV27, the J call TRBJ1-2; D not certain. This CDR3 has 13 residues. Deletions cut 4 bases from V and 4 bases from J, with 10 bases between. From germline, CDR1 is MNHEY and CDR2 SMNVEV (reference sequence). Here the CDR3 reads CASSSTWSYGYTF. DNA for the CDR3: TGTGCCAGCAGTTCAACATGGTCCTATGGCTACACCTTC.

In its sample, this clone was seen a few times. V is TRBV5-1 and J is TRBJ1-2; tentatively, D is TRBD1 (5 bases). In germline, CDR1 is SGHRS, CDR2 YFSETQ. The CDR3 contains 14 residues. V dropped 0 bases and J dropped 7 bases, with 13 bases sitting between them. CDR3 nucleotide sequence: TGCGCCAGCAGCTTGGACAGGAGGTCTGCTGGCTACACCTTC. It yields the protein CASSLDRRSAGYTF.

Only one count was recorded for this clone. The chain employs TRBV27 and TRBJ2-3; D is undetermined. The CDR3 is 14 residues long. CDR1 and CDR2 from the germline V gene are MNHEY and SMNVEV (reference sequence). V was shortened by 2 bases and J by 2 bases, with 8 bases between the two germline ends. The CDR3 spells CASSLPGPTDTQYF. The CDR3 nucleotides are TGTGCCAGCAGTTTACCGGGTCCCACAGATACGCAGTATTTT.

CDR3: CASSVELAGTYNEQFF. CDR3 DNA sequence: TGTGCCAGCAGCGTAGAACTAGCGGGAACATACAATGAGCAGTTCTTC. The rearrangement uses TRBV9 and TRBJ2-1; TRBD2 aligns across 10 bases. This CDR3 comprises 16 residues. The germline V gene has CDR1 SGDLS and CDR2 YYNGEE. J lost 4 bases, V lost 0 bases, and 4 bases had no gene match.

The rearrangement uses TRBV5-1 and TRBJ2-5, with D perhaps matching TRBD1 (6 bases). In germline, CDR1 is SGHRS, CDR2 YFSETQ. The CDR3 is made up of 16 amino acids. Trimming took off 4 bases at V and 2 bases at J, with 18 bases between the two ends. CDR3 DNA sequence: TGCGCCAGCAGCCCCAGGGGCTGGCGGACACAAGAGACCCAGTACTTC. As protein: CASSPRGWRTQETQYF.

The chain carries TRBV5-6 and TRBJ1-1, with 9 positions matching TRBD1. The V gene end was trimmed by 3 bases and the J gene end by 1 base; junction bases not matched to a gene: 4. This CDR3 has 15 amino acids. The V gene's germline CDR1 is SGHDT and CDR2 YYEEEE. The CDR3 region has the DNA TGTGCCAGCAGCTGGAGGGACAGGGCGAACACTGAAGCTTTCTTT. Residues: CASSWRDRANTEAFF.

The chain joins TRBV30 to TRBJ1-5, with 7 bases fitting TRBD1. Germline-derived CDR1 and CDR2 are GTSNPN and SVGIG (reference sequence). V was clipped by 7 bases and J by 4 bases; unmatched bases: 10. This CDR3 comprises 14 residues. CDR3 in amino acids: CALGGGTENQPQHF. The CDR3 nucleotides read TGTGCCTTAGGCGGGGGGACAGAGAATCAGCCCCAGCATTTT.

This clone was detected only once. The chain has TRBV30 and TRBJ2-1, with D unresolved. The CDR3 has 13 amino acids. Trimming took 3 bases from V and 11 from J, leaving 17 bases between them. Germline V lookup: CDR1 GTSNPN, CDR2 SVGIG (reference sequence). CDR3 sequence reads: CAWSAPVAGKQFF. DNA of the CDR3: TGTGCCTGGAGCGCCCCGGTTGCCGGCAAGCAGTTCTTC.

The J gene is TRBJ1-4, the V gene TRBV30; TRBD1 aligns across 11 bases. J was trimmed by 8 bases and V by 4 bases; bases with no gene match: 6. This CDR3 is built from 14 residues. Germline V gene lookup returns CDR1 GTSNPN and CDR2 SVGIG (reference sequence). The CDR3 spells CAWTRTGGEEKLFF. CDR3 DNA: TGTGCCTGGACCCGGACAGGGGGCGAAGAAAAACTGTTTTTT.

This chain joins TRBV5-1 and TRBJ2-1; 10 bases are shared with TRBD2. The germline V gene encodes CDR1 SGHRS and CDR2 YFSETQ. The junction had 13 bases not matched to a gene; V was cut back by 0 bases and J by 7 bases. This CDR3 is built from 18 residues. For the CDR3, the DNA is TGCGCCAGCAGCTTGGGGAGCGGGAGGGCCGGTAGACAGAATGAGCAGTTCTTC. Its protein product is CASSLGSGRAGRQNEQFF.

This chain links TRBV29-1 with TRBJ2-7, with D unclear. The V gene's germline CDR1 is SQVTM and CDR2 ANQGSEA. Trimming removed 6 bases at V and 4 bases at J, with 10 bases between. The CDR3 sequence is 11 residues long. CDR3 DNA sequence: TGCAGCGTGAGGACGGGTTACGAGCAGTACTTC. Protein product: CSVRTGYEQYF.

The chain links TRBV30 to TRBJ1-1, with D possibly being TRBD1 (6 bases). The V end was cut by 0 bases, the J end by 5 bases, with 10 bases between. Germline-derived CDR1 and CDR2 are GTSNPN and SVGIG (reference sequence). CDR3 size: 13 residues. CDR3 amino acids: CAWSVRGGTEAFF. The CDR3 DNA reads as TGTGCCTGGAGTGTAAGGGGGGGAACTGAAGCTTTCTTT.

CDR3 sequence (DNA): TGTGCCAGTAGTGAAACGGGAAGGGTACTTCAGCCCCAGCATTTT. Amino acid sequence: CASSETGRVLQPQHF. The V gene is TRBV19, the J gene TRBJ1-5; D gene uncertain. CDR3 size: 15 residues. Per the germline V gene, CDR1 is LNHDA and CDR2 is SQIVND (reference sequence). V was pared by 5 bases and J by 6 bases, with 17 bases between.

The genes are TRBV19 and TRBJ2-6; 7 nucleotides match TRBD2. This CDR3 has 15 residues. V dropped 4 bases and J dropped 4; count of bases not matched to a gene: 4. CDR1 is LNHDA and CDR2 is SQIVND in the germline V gene (reference sequence). This CDR3 is CASSTTSLGANVLTF. The CDR3 region has the DNA TGTGCCAGTAGTACGACTAGCCTAGGGGCCAACGTCCTGACTTTC.

The chain is built from TRBV4-2 and TRBJ2-5; D is possibly TRBD1 or TRBD2 (5 bases each). Trimming took 4 bases from V and 5 from J, leaving 17 bases between them. This CDR3 is built from 15 residues. CDR1 LGHNA and CDR2 YNFKEQ come from the germline V gene. The CDR3 reads CASSPRDLLGETQYF. CDR3 bases: TGTGCCAGCAGCCCCCGGGACCTCCTTGGGGAGACCCAGTACTTC.

This clone has only a few counts. The chain carries TRBV19 and TRBJ1-1; 9 bases line up with TRBD1. Germline loops: CDR1 LNHDA, CDR2 SQIVND (reference sequence). The CDR3 consists of 14 residues. V shed 6 bases and J 4 bases; nucleotides not matched to a gene: 6. The CDR3 here is CASRDRGSSTEAFF. In DNA form, the CDR3 reads TGTGCCAGTAGGGACAGGGGTTCAAGCACTGAAGCTTTCTTT.

The chain links TRBV30 to TRBJ2-3; TRBD2 agrees at 8 bases. The germline V gene has CDR1 GTSNPN and CDR2 SVGIG (reference sequence). With V trimmed by 2 bases and J by 0 bases, 7 bases remained unmatched. The CDR3 runs 16 residues. The chain's CDR3 is CAWSPPGLASTDTQYF. The CDR3 DNA follows: TGTGCCTGGAGTCCCCCTGGACTAGCAAGCACAGATACGCAGTATTTT.